The 29 T cell receptor beta chains below all came from one sample that was sequenced in a study of cytomegalovirus exposure and HLA in healthy donors. Use of 60 Vbeta and 13 Jbeta primers characterized the PCR. TCRdb's copy holds only in-frame clones and misses some; the assay was immunoSEQ multiplex PCR. The sample lists 100,000 to 150,000 clones; approximately 68% were seen once. The specimen sequenced was PBMCs. The receptors come from a man aged 30-40 years in good health and CMV-seropositive.

V and J are TRBV2 and TRBJ2-7; D is perhaps TRBD2 (5 bases). Between the trimmed V and J ends, which lost 6 bases and 0 bases, there was a span of 21 bases. The CDR3 sequence is 17 residues long. The germline CDR1 and CDR2 sequences are SNHLY and FYNNEI. This CDR3 is CASRRTATGQSSYEQYF. DNA of the CDR3: TGTGCCAGCAGACGGACTGCTACGGGCCAAAGCTCCTACGAGCAGTACTTC. The full variable domain, in which reference TRBV2 and TRBJ2-7 provide the parts outside the CDR3, is EPEVTQTPSHQVTQMGQEVILRCVPISNHLYFYWYRQILGQKVEFLVSFYNNEISEKSEIFDDQFSVERPDGSNFTLKIRSTKLEDSAMYFCASRRTATGQSSYEQYFGPGTRLTVT.

The rearrangement uses TRBV27 and TRBJ2-1, with a tentative D call TRBD1 (6 bases). The germline V gene has CDR1 MNHEY and CDR2 SMNVEV (reference sequence). V lost 3 bases and J 10 bases, leaving 10 bases between the germline ends. The CDR3 has 12 residues. The CDR3 DNA follows: TGTGCCAGCAGTTTTTTTGGGGGCGAGCAGTTCTTC. It specifies CASSFFGGEQFF.

The chain has TRBV28 and TRBJ2-5; D is unresolved. This CDR3 is built from 14 residues. The V gene lost 0 bases and the J gene lost 5 bases, with 10 bases spanning the gap. Germline assignment: CDR1 MDHEN and CDR2 SYDVKM. The CDR3 loop is CASSLWLETETQYF. In DNA, the CDR3 is TGTGCCAGCAGTTTATGGCTAGAGACGGAGACCCAGTACTTC.

This clone was recorded a few times. V is TRBV2 and J is TRBJ2-7; 10 nucleotides line up with TRBD2. V lost 1 base to trimming and J lost 4 bases; unmatched junction nucleotides: 10. CDR1 and CDR2 from the germline V gene are SNHLY and FYNNEI. CDR3 length: 17 amino acids. The chain's CDR3 is CASSEGVGLAGEYEQYF. CDR3 DNA sequence: TGTGCCAGCAGTGAAGGGGTAGGGCTAGCGGGAGAATACGAGCAGTACTTC.

This clone was seen once. The chain uses TRBV18 and TRBJ2-2; 11 bases are a match to TRBD1. The CDR3 length is 15 residues. Germline-derived CDR1 and CDR2 are KGHSH and LQKENI. J was trimmed by 6 bases and V by 3 bases; bases with no gene match: 3. The CDR3 region is CASSPAGQGAGELFF. For the CDR3, the DNA is TGTGCCAGCTCACCTGCGGGACAGGGGGCCGGGGAGCTGTTTTTT.

V usage is TRBV4-2 and J usage is TRBJ2-3; the D is unclear. With 5 bases removed from V and 2 bases from J, the gap between germline ends came to 20 bases. The CDR3 totals 17 residues. Looked up from germline, CDR1 is LGHNA and CDR2 is YNFKEQ. CDR3 nucleotides: TGTGCCAGCAGCTCCCGCCCTCGGAGAGTCCCCACAGATACGCAGTATTTT. Translating gives CASSSRPRRVPTDTQYF.

This clone was observed once. The V gene is TRBV6-5, the J gene TRBJ1-1; 7 bases are shared with TRBD1. Germline V gene data show CDR1 as MNHEY and CDR2 as SVGAGI. This CDR3 is 14 amino acids long. V was pared by 5 bases and J by 10 bases, with 13 bases of the junction left unmatched. Here the CDR3 DNA reads TGTGCCAGCAGTCGGGACAGAGGGCCCCGCATAGCTTTCTTT. Translation gives CASSRDRGPRIAFF.

J is TRBJ2-1 and V is TRBV7-2, with D perhaps matching TRBD2 (5 bases). V dropped 6 bases and J dropped 0 bases, with 12 bases sitting between them. CDR1 SGHTA and CDR2 FQGNSA come from the germline V gene. The CDR3 is 15 residues long. CDR3 sequence (DNA): TGTGCCAGCAGTTCCGGACTGAGCTCCTACAATGAGCAGTTCTTC. This translates into CASSSGLSSYNEQFF.

The chain carries TRBV6-5 and TRBJ2-3; 10 bases map to TRBD1. V was pared by 5 bases and J by 7 bases, with 6 bases of the junction left unmatched. This CDR3 contains 14 residues. Germline values: CDR1 MNHEY, CDR2 SVGAGI. This CDR3 is CASSGGQGGNTQYF. As DNA, the CDR3 is TGTGCCAGCAGTGGAGGACAGGGGGGAAATACGCAGTATTTT.

J is TRBJ1-3 and V is TRBV15, with D hard to call. CDR1 LNHNV and CDR2 YYDKDF come from the germline V gene (reference sequence). The CDR3 runs 13 residues. The V end was cut by 0 bases, the J end by 8 bases, with 8 bases between. DNA for the CDR3: TGTGCCACCAGCAGAGAGGGCGGGGACACCATATATTTT. Amino acids: CATSREGGDTIYF.

A few counts support this clone. The rearrangement uses TRBV28 and TRBJ2-1; tentatively, D is TRBD1 (5 bases). Trimming cost V 8 bases and J 7 bases, with 18 bases left between them. The CDR3 totals 14 residues. Per germline, CDR1 MDHEN and CDR2 SYDVKM. The CDR3 region is CASSTAGPLNEQFF. DNA of the CDR3: TGTGCCAGCTCGACAGCAGGGCCATTAAATGAGCAGTTCTTC.

This clone has only a few counts. V usage is TRBV28 and J usage is TRBJ1-2; 8 nucleotides match TRBD1. Germline CDR1 is MDHEN and CDR2 is SYDVKM. The CDR3 is 17 residues long. With V trimmed by 6 bases and J by 0 bases, 12 bases remained unmatched. The CDR3: CASSPITGGLANYGYTF. DNA for the CDR3: TGTGCCAGCAGCCCCATTACAGGGGGGCTAGCTAACTATGGCTACACCTTC.

J is TRBJ2-6 and V is TRBV19, with TRBD1 as a possible D gene (5 bases). V gave up 6 bases and J gave up 2 bases, with 14 bases separating them. There are 16 residues in the CDR3. Germline-derived CDR1 and CDR2 are LNHDA and SQIVND (reference sequence). CDR3 in amino acids: CASRWIQGAGANVLTF. CDR3 DNA: TGTGCCAGTAGGTGGATTCAAGGGGCTGGGGCCAACGTCCTGACTTTC.

This chain joins TRBV2 and TRBJ1-1; TRBD1 matches at 8 bases. Germline V gene sequence: CDR1 SNHLY, CDR2 FYNNEI. CDR3 size: 13 residues. The junction had 4 bases not matched to a gene; V was cut back by 6 bases and J by 4 bases. The DNA of the CDR3 is TGTGCCAGCAGCCGGACAGGGTTCACTGAAGCTTTCTTT. This gives the protein CASSRTGFTEAFF.

This chain uses TRBV5-6 with TRBJ2-7; TRBD1 matches at 10 bases. Unmatched junction bases numbered 19, after V lost 4 bases and J lost 3 bases. This CDR3 region has 19 residues. Germline values: CDR1 SGHDT, CDR2 YYEEEE. The CDR3 is CASSISTGGAVSFDYEQYF. In DNA form, the CDR3 reads TGTGCCAGCAGCATTTCGACAGGGGGCGCAGTCTCTTTTGACTACGAGCAGTACTTC. Full variable domain (outside the CDR3, taken from reference TRBV5-6 and TRBJ2-7): DAGVTQSPTHLIKTRGQQVTLRCSPKSGHDTVSWYQQALGQGPQFIFQYYEEEERQRGNFPDRFSGHQFPNYSSELNVNALLLGDSALYLCASSISTGGAVSFDYEQYFGPGTRLTVT.

Only a few counts were recorded for this clone. The V and J genes are TRBV6-8 and TRBJ2-5; 8 nucleotides agree with TRBD1. The V gene's germline CDR1 is MNHGY and CDR2 SAAAGT. The V and J ends lost 2 bases and 1 base, in that order; junction bases with no gene match: 6. The CDR3 extends over 16 amino acids. The CDR3 spells CASSYIQGECQETQYF. Here the CDR3 DNA reads TGTGCCAGCAGTTACATACAGGGGGAATGCCAAGAGACCCAGTACTTC.

The chain has TRBV2 and TRBJ2-5; 7 bases are shared with TRBD1. The J call is doubtful: the DNA matches TRBJ2-7 better. The CDR3 runs to 12 residues. The germline V gene has CDR1 SNHLY and CDR2 FYNNEI. The CDR3 protein is CASSSTGHEQYF. The CDR3 DNA follows: TGTGCCAGCAGTTCGACAGGGCACGAGCAGTACTTC.

J is TRBJ2-1 and V is TRBV25-1; 9 positions match TRBD2. Per the germline V gene, CDR1 is MGHDK and CDR2 is SYGVNS. The V and J ends lost 4 bases and 2 bases, in that order; junction bases with no gene match: 9. There are 17 residues in the CDR3. The CDR3 DNA is TGTGCCAGCAGTGCGACTAGCGGTGCAGGACCCTACAATGAGCAGTTCTTC. As protein: CASSATSGAGPYNEQFF. Full variable domain (outside the CDR3, taken from reference TRBV25-1 and TRBJ2-1): EADIYQTPRYLVIGTGKKITLECSQTMGHDKMYWYQQDPGMELHLIHYSYGVNSTEKGDLSSESTVSRIRTEHFPLTLESARPSHTSQYLCASSATSGAGPYNEQFFGPGTRLTVL.

In DNA form, the CDR3 reads TGTGCCAGCAGCTTGGAGGGGAGAGGCGAGAACACTGAAGCTTTCTTT. It yields the protein CASSLEGRGENTEAFF. V and J are TRBV7-3 and TRBJ1-1, with a tentative D call TRBD1 (5 bases). CDR3 size: 16 residues. Germline lookup yields CDR1 SGHTA and CDR2 FQGTGA. V was trimmed by 3 bases and J by 1 base, leaving 15 bases between them.

The chain joins TRBV2 to TRBJ2-7; 11 bases are a match to TRBD1. J was trimmed by 3 bases and V by 6 bases; bases with no gene match: 7. Germline V CDR1 and CDR2: SNHLY, FYNNEI. The CDR3 spans 15 residues. CDR3 sequence: CASSPGTGGFYEQYF. The CDR3 region has the DNA TGTGCCAGCAGCCCCGGGACAGGGGGATTCTACGAGCAGTACTTC.

V and J are TRBV27 and TRBJ1-5, with unresolved D. There are 15 residues in the CDR3. With 6 bases removed from V and 0 bases from J, the gap between germline ends came to 12 bases. Germline V gives CDR1 MNHEY, CDR2 SMNVEV (reference sequence). CDR3 residues: CASSQGRGSNQPQHF. The CDR3 nucleotides read TGTGCCAGCAGCCAAGGTCGCGGTAGCAATCAGCCCCAGCATTTT.

The chain is built from TRBV11-3 and TRBJ2-2; the D is unclear. The CDR3 totals 15 residues. V lost 1 base and J lost 7, with 13 bases in between. Germline V gene lookup returns CDR1 SGHNT and CDR2 YENEEA. For the CDR3, the DNA is TGTGCCAGCAGCTTAGGTTCCGCAGAGGACGGGGAGCTGTTTTTT. Translated, it gives CASSLGSAEDGELFF.

This rearrangement joins TRBV27 to TRBJ1-2; D unclear. The V and J ends lost 6 bases and 1 base respectively, with 12 bases between them. The CDR3 loop spans 14 amino acids. The germline CDR1 and CDR2 sequences are MNHEY and SMNVEV (reference sequence). The CDR3 nucleotides read TGTGCCAGCAGGGACGGAGGTGGTAACTATGGCTACACCTTC. This encodes CASRDGGGNYGYTF.

This chain uses TRBV9 with TRBJ1-5; possible D gene TRBD1, 5 bases. The CDR3 loop spans 14 amino acids. The germline V gene encodes CDR1 SGDLS and CDR2 YYNGEE. V lost 0 bases to trimming and J lost 6 bases, with 10 bases between them. The CDR3 DNA sequence: TGTGCCAGCAGCGTAGTAGGGGTTGGTCAGCCCCAGCATTTT. This sequence encodes CASSVVGVGQPQHF.

The V call is TRBV6-1, the J call TRBJ1-3; D ambiguous. Germline loops: CDR1 MNHNS, CDR2 SASEGT. The CDR3 length is 13 residues. Deletions cut 5 bases from V and 0 bases from J, with 5 bases between. CDR3 amino acids: CASSSSSGNTIYF. The CDR3 nucleotides are TGTGCCAGCAGTTCGAGCTCTGGAAACACCATATATTTT.

This clone has more than one count but fewer than ten. The chain employs TRBV29-1 and TRBJ2-7; perhaps TRBD2 as D (6 bases). CDR1 SQVTM and CDR2 ANQGSEA come from the germline V gene. This CDR3 comprises 13 residues. Trimming left V 6 bases short and J 4 bases short, with 16 bases between. The CDR3 region is CSVHLADSYEQYF. The CDR3 coding sequence is TGCAGCGTCCACTTAGCGGATTCGTACGAGCAGTACTTC.

This chain uses TRBV28 with TRBJ1-3; no clear D gene. The CDR3 loop spans 13 amino acids. Germline CDR1 MDHEN, CDR2 SYDVKM. V lost 3 bases and J lost 4, with 7 bases in between. The CDR3 reads CASSLAPGNTIYF. DNA of the CDR3: TGTGCCAGCAGTTTGGCTCCCGGAAACACCATATATTTT.

In this sample, this clone turned up a few times. V gene TRBV30 combines with J gene TRBJ1-1; 8 positions match TRBD1. V was clipped by 5 bases and J by 7 bases; unmatched bases: 6. Per the germline V gene, CDR1 is GTSNPN and CDR2 is SVGIG (reference sequence). The CDR3 runs 12 residues. The CDR3 DNA reads as TGTGCCTGGGCCGGGACAGGCCTTGAAGCTTTCTTT. Protein sequence: CAWAGTGLEAFF.

The table lists this clone with a count of one. The J gene is TRBJ1-1, the V gene TRBV5-1, with TRBD1 as a possible D gene (5 bases). Germline V gene sequence: CDR1 SGHRS, CDR2 YFSETQ. V lost 4 bases and J lost 1, with 14 bases in between. The CDR3 is made up of 15 amino acids. The chain's CDR3 is CASSPRYGGNTEAFF. DNA of the CDR3: TGCGCCAGCAGCCCTCGATACGGGGGGAACACTGAAGCTTTCTTT.